This is a list of T cell receptor beta chains from one sample in a study of blood T cell repertoires in COVID-19. Profiling relied on immunoSEQ multiplex PCR, and the TCRdb table lists in-frame clones only, not all of them. This table holds around 260,000 clones, roughly 90% found once. Sequenced sample: peripheral blood. These receptors were taken from a man aged 25-45 years with active or convalescent COVID-19. CDR3s include the opening cysteine and the closing phenylalanine or tryptophan. The D gene is left open where the match is weak. Clone size appears in some rows only: once, few, many, or a class for an expanded clone.

V gene: TRBV10-1
clone size: once
D gene: .
J gene: TRBJ1-2
CDR3 protein: CASTRLMRGGYTF
CDR3 DNA: TGCGCCAGCACCCGACTTATGCGGGGCGGCTACACCTTC

V gene: TRBV7-9
clone size: .
D gene: .
J gene: TRBJ2-3
CDR3 protein: CASSLLVRGDTQYF
CDR3 DNA: TGTGCCAGCAGCTTATTGGTGCGGGGAGATACGCAGTATTTT

V gene: TRBV7-2
clone size: .
D gene: .
J gene: TRBJ1-4
CDR3 protein: CASSLSGPGGGNEKLFF
CDR3 DNA: TGTGCCAGCAGCTTAAGCGGGCCTGGGGGGGGGAATGAAAAACTGTTTTTT

V gene: TRBV7-9
clone size: .
D gene: TRBD2
J gene: TRBJ2-3
CDR3 protein: CASSSYSGVGPDTQYF
CDR3 DNA: TGTGCCAGCAGCTCCTATAGCGGGGTGGGGCCAGATACGCAGTATTTT

V gene: TRBV2
clone size: .
D gene: TRBD1
J gene: TRBJ1-1
CDR3 protein: CASSQDRELVGRSFF
CDR3 DNA: TGTGCCAGCTCCCAGGACAGGGAGTTAGTAGGACGGTCTTTCTTT

V gene: TRBV21-1
clone size: .
D gene: .
J gene: TRBJ1-2
CDR3 protein: CASSKGGGGCLGGYTF
CDR3 DNA: TGTGCCAGCAGCAAAGGGGGCGGCGGATGCCTAGGGGGCTACACCTTC

V gene: TRBV7-2
clone size: .
D gene: .
J gene: TRBJ1-2
CDR3 protein: CASSLEPWGRKGYTF
CDR3 DNA: TGTGCCAGCAGCTTAGAGCCCTGGGGCAGGAAGGGCTACACCTTC

V gene: TRBV6-5
clone size: .
D gene: TRBD1
J gene: TRBJ2-1
CDR3 protein: CASSQDRVYNEQFF
CDR3 DNA: TGTGCCAGCAGCCAGGACAGGGTGTACAATGAGCAGTTCTTC

V gene: TRBV5-4
clone size: .
D gene: .
J gene: TRBJ2-7
CDR3 protein: CASSLGEPYEQYF
CDR3 DNA: TGTGCCAGCAGCTTGGGAGAACCCTACGAGCAGTACTTC

V gene: TRBV6-6
clone size: .
D gene: .
J gene: TRBJ1-1
CDR3 protein: CAGAAREDTEAFF
CDR3 DNA: TGTGCCGGCGCCGCCAGGGAGGACACTGAAGCTTTCTTT

V gene: TRBV3-1/TRBV3-2
clone size: .
D gene: .
J gene: TRBJ2-1
CDR3 protein: CASSRLDNEQFF
CDR3 DNA: TGTGCCAGCAGCCGACTCGACAATGAGCAGTTCTTC

V gene: TRBV7-6
clone size: .
D gene: TRBD1
J gene: TRBJ1-4
CDR3 protein: CASSPTGMHEKLFF
CDR3 DNA: TGTGCCAGCAGCCCGACAGGGATGCATGAAAAACTGTTTTTT

V gene: TRBV6-1
clone size: .
D gene: .
J gene: TRBJ1-5
CDR3 protein: CASSDVYSNQPQHF
CDR3 DNA: TGTGCCAGCAGTGACGTATATAGCAATCAGCCCCAGCATTTT

V gene: TRBV19
clone size: .
D gene: .
J gene: TRBJ2-5
CDR3 protein: CASSIDSRIGEETQYF
CDR3 DNA: TGTGCCAGTAGTATAGATTCTCGGATTGGAGAAGAGACCCAGTACTTC